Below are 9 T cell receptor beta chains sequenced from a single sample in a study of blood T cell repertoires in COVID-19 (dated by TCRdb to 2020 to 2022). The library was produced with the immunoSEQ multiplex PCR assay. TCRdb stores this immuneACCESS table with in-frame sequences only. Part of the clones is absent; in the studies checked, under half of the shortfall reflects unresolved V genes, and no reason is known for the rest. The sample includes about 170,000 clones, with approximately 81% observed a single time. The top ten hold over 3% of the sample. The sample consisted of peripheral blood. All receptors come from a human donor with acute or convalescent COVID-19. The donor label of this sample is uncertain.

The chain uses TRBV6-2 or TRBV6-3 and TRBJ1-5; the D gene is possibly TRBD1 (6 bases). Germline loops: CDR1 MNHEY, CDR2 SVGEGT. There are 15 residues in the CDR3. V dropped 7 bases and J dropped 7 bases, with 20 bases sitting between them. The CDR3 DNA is TGTGCCAGCACCCCGGGAGGGGGGTTCTGGCAGCCCCAGCATTTT. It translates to CASTPGGGFWQPQHF.

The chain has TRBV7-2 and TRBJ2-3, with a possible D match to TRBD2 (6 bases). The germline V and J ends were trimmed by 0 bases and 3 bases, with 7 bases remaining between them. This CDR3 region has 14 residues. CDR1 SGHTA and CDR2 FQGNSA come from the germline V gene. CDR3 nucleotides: TGTGCCAGCAGCTTAGCGGGGGGTACAGATACGCAGTATTTT. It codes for CASSLAGGTDTQYF.

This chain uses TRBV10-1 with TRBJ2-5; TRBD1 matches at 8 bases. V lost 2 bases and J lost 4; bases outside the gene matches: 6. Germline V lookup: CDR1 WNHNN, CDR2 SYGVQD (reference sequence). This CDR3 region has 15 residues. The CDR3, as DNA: TGCGCCAGCAGTGAGGGGCAGGGGGCCGCAGAGACCCAGTACTTC. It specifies CASSEGQGAAETQYF.

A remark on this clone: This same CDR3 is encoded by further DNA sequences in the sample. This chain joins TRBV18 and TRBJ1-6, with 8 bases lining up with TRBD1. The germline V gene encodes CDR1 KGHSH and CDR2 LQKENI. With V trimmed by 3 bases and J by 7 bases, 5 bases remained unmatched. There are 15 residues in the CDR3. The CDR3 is CASSPGTGGNSPLHF. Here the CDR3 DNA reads TGTGCCAGCTCACCCGGGACAGGCGGCAATTCACCCCTCCACTTT.

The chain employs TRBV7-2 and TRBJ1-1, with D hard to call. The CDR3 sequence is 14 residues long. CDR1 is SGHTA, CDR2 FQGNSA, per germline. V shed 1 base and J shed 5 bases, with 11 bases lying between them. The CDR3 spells CASSLVPVRTEAFF. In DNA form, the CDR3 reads TGTGCCAGCAGCTTAGTGCCCGTGAGGACTGAAGCTTTCTTT.

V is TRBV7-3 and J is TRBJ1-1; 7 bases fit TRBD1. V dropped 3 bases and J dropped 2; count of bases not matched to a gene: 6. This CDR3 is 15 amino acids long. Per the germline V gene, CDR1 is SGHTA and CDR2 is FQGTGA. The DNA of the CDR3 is TGTGCCAGCAGCTTTACCGGGACAGCCAACACTGAAGCTTTCTTT. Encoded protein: CASSFTGTANTEAFF.

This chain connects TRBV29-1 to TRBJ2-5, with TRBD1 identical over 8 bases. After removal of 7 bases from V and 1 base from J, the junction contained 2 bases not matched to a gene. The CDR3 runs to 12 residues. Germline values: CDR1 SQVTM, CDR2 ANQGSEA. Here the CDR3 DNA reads TGCAGCGGACAGGGGCTCCAAGAGACCCAGTACTTC. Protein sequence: CSGQGLQETQYF.

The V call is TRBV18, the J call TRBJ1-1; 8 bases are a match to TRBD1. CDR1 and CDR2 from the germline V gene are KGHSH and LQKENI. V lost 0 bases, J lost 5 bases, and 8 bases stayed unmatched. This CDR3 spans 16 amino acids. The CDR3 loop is CASSPPRQGARTEAFF. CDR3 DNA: TGTGCCAGCTCACCACCGCGTCAGGGGGCTCGGACTGAAGCTTTCTTT.

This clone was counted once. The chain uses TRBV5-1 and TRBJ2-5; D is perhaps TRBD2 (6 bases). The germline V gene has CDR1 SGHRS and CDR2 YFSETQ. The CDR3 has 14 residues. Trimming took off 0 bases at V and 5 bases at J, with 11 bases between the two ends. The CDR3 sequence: CASSLGGGEETQYF. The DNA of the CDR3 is TGCGCCAGCAGCTTGGGTGGAGGGGAGGAGACCCAGTACTTC.